The 13 T cell receptor beta chains below were found in one sample sequenced in a study of blood T cells in healthy people across ages. A J-beta primer mix and a sample-barcoded 5' primer were used in a second PCR of about 7 to 11 cycles. TCRdb ran MiXCR on the 5' RACE reads and lists one entry per CDR3 protein. This table holds 1.5 million to 2 million distinct CDR3 sequences, about 28% found once. Sequencing input: blood. The source of these receptors is a woman between 25 and 40 years old in good health.

This clonotype was found a few times. The chain is built from TRBV15 and TRBJ2-1; the D is unclear. The end of the DNA is better explained by TRBJ2-7, so the J call may be wrong. Germline V gene lookup returns CDR1 LNHNV and CDR2 YYDKDF (reference sequence). The CDR3 consists of 17 residues. In DNA, the CDR3 is TGTGCCACCAGCAGAGGCCAGATAGGTCCAAGGTACAATGAGCAGTACTTC. It encodes CATSRGQIGPRYNEQYF.

V usage is TRBV7-9 and J usage is TRBJ2-5, with D hard to call. Trimming cost V 7 bases and J 5 bases, with 11 bases left between them. Germline values: CDR1 SEHNR, CDR2 FQNEAQ (reference sequence). The CDR3 contains 12 residues. The CDR3 spells CASTSDGETQYF. CDR3 DNA sequence: TGTGCCAGCACCAGCGATGGGGAGACCCAGTACTTC.

DNA of the CDR3: TGTGCCAGCAGCCGGAGCGGGGGGCATGAAGATACGCAGTATTTT. It specifies CASSRSGGHEDTQYF. The V and J genes are TRBV9 and TRBJ2-3; 9 nucleotides line up with TRBD2. V shed 4 bases and J 5 bases; nucleotides not matched to a gene: 8. CDR1 is SGDLS and CDR2 is YYNGEE in the germline V gene. This CDR3 has 15 amino acids.

The genes are TRBV7-9 and TRBJ2-7; D gene uncertain. The ends were cut back, 5 bases at V and 0 bases at J, with 11 bases in the middle. The CDR3 loop spans 14 amino acids. The germline gives CDR1 SEHNR, CDR2 FQNEAQ (reference sequence). The CDR3 DNA is TGTGCCAGCAGCACCCCCGACCACTCCTACGAGCAGTACTTC. It translates to CASSTPDHSYEQYF.

This clonotype came up a few times. The chain joins TRBV7-9 to TRBJ1-2, with 7 bases that match TRBD1. V shed 4 bases and J 10 bases; nucleotides not matched to a gene: 9. The CDR3 runs to 13 residues. Germline V gene sequence: CDR1 SEHNR, CDR2 FQNEAQ (reference sequence). The CDR3 DNA is TGTGCCAGCAGCTCTGACAGGGAGGCTGACTACACCTTC. It is translated as CASSSDREADYTF.

The V and J genes are TRBV5-1 and TRBJ2-1; D not resolved. This CDR3 spans 14 amino acids. Germline V CDR1 and CDR2: SGHRS, YFSETQ. V was clipped by 0 bases and J by 6 bases, with 10 bases between them. The CDR3 loop reads CASSLERAGNEQFF. CDR3 bases: TGCGCCAGCAGCTTGGAAAGGGCCGGCAATGAGCAGTTCTTC.

In regard to this clonotype: A single base separates this from a much larger clone, so it may be a read error. CDR3 nucleotide sequence: TGTGCCAGCAGCTTAGCGGCTGTCTCCTACAATGAGCAGTTCTTC. This gives the protein CASSLAAVSYNEQFF. The V and J genes are TRBV7-2 and TRBJ2-1; D call uncertain. In germline, CDR1 is SGHTA, CDR2 FQGNSA. The CDR3 is made up of 15 amino acids. Trimming pared 0 bases from V and 0 bases from J, leaving 6 bases between.

This clonotype has a single count. The chain joins TRBV7-2 to TRBJ1-2, with D unclear. The length of the CDR3 is 16 residues. The V end lost 5 bases, the J end lost 4 bases, and 20 bases lay between the germline ends. Looked up from germline, CDR1 is SGHTA and CDR2 is FQGNSA. CDR3 amino acids: CASSPQKGSSVYGYTF. Here the CDR3 DNA reads TGTGCCAGCAGCCCCCAAAAGGGCAGCTCCGTCTATGGCTACACCTTC.

In its sample, this clonotype was seen a few times. The chain couples TRBV6-5 to TRBJ2-4; D not resolved. V shed 4 bases and J shed 5 bases, with 9 bases lying between them. The CDR3 totals 13 residues. Germline CDR1 reads MNHEY; CDR2 reads SVGAGI. The CDR3 loop reads CASSSQLQNIQYF. CDR3 DNA: TGTGCCAGCAGTTCCCAGTTGCAAAACATTCAGTACTTC.

Concerning this clonotype itself: A much larger clone sits a single nucleotide away, making a read error possible. The chain uses TRBV6-5 and TRBJ2-7, with 7 bases matching TRBD1. The CDR3 is 14 amino acids. Germline V gives CDR1 MNHEY, CDR2 SVGAGI. In nucleotides, the CDR3 is TGTGCCAGTAACCCGGGACAGAGGGCCTACGGGCAGTACTTC. It translates to CASNPGQRAYGQYF.

The table lists this clonotype with many counts. The genes are TRBV20-1 and TRBJ2-7; TRBD1 matches 9 bases. Germline CDR1 reads DFQATT; CDR2 reads SNEGSKA (reference sequence). CDR3 length: 16 amino acids. V lost 3 bases to trimming and J lost 2 bases; unmatched junction nucleotides: 11. CDR3: CSASGPGTGYTYEQYF. In DNA form, the CDR3 reads TGCAGTGCTAGTGGTCCCGGGACAGGGTATACCTACGAGCAGTACTTC.

The rearrangement links TRBV7-2 to TRBJ2-2; a possible D gene is TRBD1 (5 bases). Germline CDR1 is SGHTA and CDR2 is FQGNSA. V dropped 5 bases and J dropped 2 bases, with 9 bases sitting between them. This CDR3 spans 14 amino acids. The CDR3 coding sequence is TGTGCCAGCAGCCGGACATTTAACACCGGGGAGCTGTTTTTT. This sequence encodes CASSRTFNTGELFF.

This chain links TRBV29-1 with TRBJ1-6; 9 nucleotides match TRBD1. The CDR3 has 14 residues. Trimming cost V 6 bases and J 9 bases; bases outside gene matches: 9. Germline CDR1 SQVTM, CDR2 ANQGSEA. The CDR3 sequence: CSVFVGTGSSPLHF. CDR3 DNA: TGCAGCGTGTTCGTGGGGACAGGGTCTTCACCCCTCCACTTT.